This T cell receptor (beta chain) is drawn from a study of shared clonotypes between healthy human individuals (dated by TCRdb to the early 2020s). About the investigation overall: The cohort included three men and a couple of women between 18 and 49 years of age. Libraries were prepared and TCR repertoires were sequenced by different laboratories using diverse techniques, in order to increase sequencing depth and limit assay-specific biases. Leukapheresis yielded between about 0.85 and 9.5 billion PBMCs per donor. The study deeply sequenced blood TCR repertoires of five healthy adults to estimate repertoire size and the extent of clonotype sharing between individuals. For each donor, CD4 naive and CD4 memory were each given three plates, CD8 naive was given two plates, and CD8 memory was given one plate.

What the work shows at the level of the full study, not this receptor alone: Compared with non-shared clonotypes, clonotypes shared by all four sorted-subset donors had higher generation probabilities. Sampling was limited to blood, and TCR repertoires in tissue likely differ from TCR repertoires in blood. When four donors were compared, the shared fraction of clonotypes was around 5.1% for naive CD4, about 4% for naive CD8, 2.3% for memory CD4, and under 0.5% for memory CD8. The genetic and exposure-history diversity represented was limited by the small number of donors. Rarefaction of sorted-subset datasets indicated incomplete sequencing despite the large sequencing depth. Based on pairwise subsampling, the degree of clonotype sharing among donors was expected to be affected by sequencing depth. Estimated clonotype richness was generally larger for naive than for memory subsets.

About this clone: Its antigen is currently not known. No base quality values were provided; no much bigger clone lies one nucleotide off.

TCR CDR3 regions were amplified from genomic DNA by multiplex PCR using the deep immunoSEQ assay. Extracted genomic DNA from each cell subset was spread evenly across all wells of several immunoSEQ 96-well plates, with each plate serving as a replicate. For sorted subsets, about 200 ng genomic DNA, equal to about 30,000 T cell genomes, was loaded into each replicate PCR. The purified libraries were quantified using a Qubit 3.0 fluorometer, sized with a Bioanalyzer 2100, and then quantified again using the KAPA Library Quantification kit. Every immunoSEQ 96-well plate was sequenced on a dedicated single-read 150-cycle Illumina NextSeq 550 flow cell. Concerning the study's data processing: Because the immunoSEQ output held only junctional sequences and lacked quality scores, the filtering could not match the filtering applied to full-length reads. To assign V/J genes and CDR3, sequences were annotated using PyIR, a Python wrapper for IgBLAST v1.9, with IMGT germline references. Any read was removed if the V/J assignment was weak (E-value above 1e-6), the CDR3 was missing, or the read contained stop codons, out-of-frame junctions, or ambiguous translated residues. V3J clonotypes were defined as sequences sharing the same inferred V gene, J gene, and CDR3 amino acid sequence. Percentage overlap between repertoires was computed as shared unique clonotypes divided by the size of the smaller repertoire. RTK rarefaction, the Chao1 estimator, and Recon v2.1 estimates of unobserved clonotypes were used to assess repertoire richness. For all TCRbeta clonotypes obtained by the gDNA method from a handful of donors, generation probabilities were computed with OLGA. Not all clones reach the TCRdb copy of this immuneACCESS table, which keeps in-frame sequences only. Checked studies attribute under half of the gap to unresolved V genes and leave the rest unexplained. V, J and clone size are taken as reported in that table, and D and trimming were inferred from the DNA itself. For this sample the table gives about 980,000 clones, of which over 60% were detected only once. The leading ten clones occupy 1.5% of the sample.

Donors were healthy HIV-negative adults with no recently reported acute infections or vaccinations. Every donor was a Caucasian adult residing in Nashville, Tennessee, USA. Magnetic negative selection was used to enrich CD4+ T cells, after which naive cells were positively selected on CD45RA and the negative fraction became the memory subset. After blood collection by leukapheresis, PBMCs were isolated using Ficoll-Histopaque density gradient centrifugation and then cryopreserved in the vapor phase of liquid nitrogen. Purity and quantity of every magnetically sorted T cell population were checked by analytical flow cytometry. Each sorted fraction had its genomic DNA isolated and then quantified by UV absorbance on a Nanodrop 2000c. Per the germline V gene, SGHRS is the CDR1 and YFSETQ is the CDR2. There are 13 amino acids in the CDR3, from cysteine to phenylalanine inclusive. The CDR3 DNA has 39 bases and is translated from base 1. V gives up 4 bases and J gives up 7 bases, and the segment between their germline ends measures 15 bases.

The clonotype comes from a man aged 18 to 35 in good health. The specimen was memory CD4+ T cells sorted from blood. The cell subset or site label corresponds to: CD45RA-negative fraction. This chain joins TRBV5-1 to TRBJ2-7; the D segment is perhaps TRBD1 or TRBD2, each sharing 6 matched bases. The CDR3 region reads CASSLGTQGEQYF. The DNA is TGCGCCAGCAGCCTAGGGACTCAGGGGGAGCAGTACTTC.